The clone carrying this T cell receptor (beta chain) appeared a single time. A read error may account for a junction end that differs from germline. This specimen belongs to a study of CD4 and CD8 cells across lung adenocarcinoma regions. TCRdb reprocessed the PCR reads with MiXCR, giving one entry per CDR3 protein. The table includes 7,500 to 10,000 distinct CDR3 sequences, 51% detected once. The patients had localized lung adenocarcinoma, a non-small cell subtype. The CDR3 is made up of 13 amino acids. Germline V gene data show CDR1 as MNHEY and CDR2 as SMNVEV (reference sequence). The specimen was CD4+ T cells from the margin of a lung tumor. The chain couples TRBV27 to TRBJ2-3, with TRBD2 matching 8 bases. The TCR sequence derives from a male donor with lung adenocarcinoma. The CD4 and CD8 labels of this study may be unreliable. The CDR3 loop is CGSGGGDPDTQYF. Written as DNA, the CDR3 is TGTGGCAGCGGGGGAGGCGACCCAGATACGCAGTATTTC.